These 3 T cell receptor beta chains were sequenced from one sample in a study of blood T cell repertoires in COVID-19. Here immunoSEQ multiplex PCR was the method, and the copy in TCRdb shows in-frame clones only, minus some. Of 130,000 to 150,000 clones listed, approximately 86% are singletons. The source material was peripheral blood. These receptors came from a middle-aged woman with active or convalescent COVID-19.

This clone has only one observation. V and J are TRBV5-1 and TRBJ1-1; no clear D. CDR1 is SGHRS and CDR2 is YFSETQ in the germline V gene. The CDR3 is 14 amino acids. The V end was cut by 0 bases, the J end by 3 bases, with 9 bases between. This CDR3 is CASSLGSRDTEAFF. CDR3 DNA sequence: TGCGCCAGCAGCTTGGGGTCGAGGGACACTGAAGCTTTCTTT. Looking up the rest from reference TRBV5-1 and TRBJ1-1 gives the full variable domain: KAGVTQTPRYLIKTRGQQVTLSCSPISGHRSVSWYQQTPGQGLQFLFEYFSETQRNKGNFPGRFSGRQFSNSRSEMNVSTLELGDSALYLCASSLGSRDTEAFFGQGTRLTVV.

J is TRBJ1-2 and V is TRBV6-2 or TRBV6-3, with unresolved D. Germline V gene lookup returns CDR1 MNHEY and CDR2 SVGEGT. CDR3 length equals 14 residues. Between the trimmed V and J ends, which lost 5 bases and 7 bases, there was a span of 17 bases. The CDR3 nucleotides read TGTGCCAGCAGTAAATTACAGCCGGGGTCTGGCTACACCTTC. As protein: CASSKLQPGSGYTF.

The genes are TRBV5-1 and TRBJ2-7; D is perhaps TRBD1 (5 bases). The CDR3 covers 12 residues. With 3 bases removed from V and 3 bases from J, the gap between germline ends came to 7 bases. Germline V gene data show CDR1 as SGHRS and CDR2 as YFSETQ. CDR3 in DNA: TGCGCCAGCAGCTCGGACATCTACGAGCAGTACTTC. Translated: CASSSDIYEQYF.